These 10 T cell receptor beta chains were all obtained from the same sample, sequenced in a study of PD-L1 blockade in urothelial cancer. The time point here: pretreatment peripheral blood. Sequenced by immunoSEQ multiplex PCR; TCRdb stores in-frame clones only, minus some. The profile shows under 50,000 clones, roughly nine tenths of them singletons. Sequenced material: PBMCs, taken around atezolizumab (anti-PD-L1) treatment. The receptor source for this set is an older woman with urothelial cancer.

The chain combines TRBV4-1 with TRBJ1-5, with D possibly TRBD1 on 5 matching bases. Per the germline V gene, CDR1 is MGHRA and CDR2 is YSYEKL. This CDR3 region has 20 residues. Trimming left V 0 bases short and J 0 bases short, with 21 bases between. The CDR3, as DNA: TGCGCCAGCAGCCAAGAACCTAGGGGCCGCGGCGCCTATAGCAATCAGCCCCAGCATTTT. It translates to CASSQEPRGRGAYSNQPQHF.

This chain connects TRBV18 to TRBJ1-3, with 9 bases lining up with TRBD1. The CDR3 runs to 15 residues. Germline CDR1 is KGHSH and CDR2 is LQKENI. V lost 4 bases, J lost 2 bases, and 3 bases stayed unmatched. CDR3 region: CASSRGQGPGNTIYF. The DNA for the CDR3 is TGTGCCAGCTCACGGGGACAGGGACCTGGAAACACCATATATTTT.

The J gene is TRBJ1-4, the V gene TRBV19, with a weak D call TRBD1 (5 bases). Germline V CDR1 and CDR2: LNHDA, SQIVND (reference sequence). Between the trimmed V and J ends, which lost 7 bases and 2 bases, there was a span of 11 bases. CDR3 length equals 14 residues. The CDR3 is CASNTGGTNEKLFF. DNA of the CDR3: TGTGCCAGTAATACCGGGGGTACTAATGAAAAACTGTTTTTT.

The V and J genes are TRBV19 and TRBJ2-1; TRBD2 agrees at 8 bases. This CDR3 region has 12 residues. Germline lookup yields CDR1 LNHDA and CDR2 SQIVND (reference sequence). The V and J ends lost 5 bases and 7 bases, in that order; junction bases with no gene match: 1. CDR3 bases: TGTGCCAGTAGTTCGGGGGGGAATGAGCAGTTCTTC. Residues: CASSSGGNEQFF.

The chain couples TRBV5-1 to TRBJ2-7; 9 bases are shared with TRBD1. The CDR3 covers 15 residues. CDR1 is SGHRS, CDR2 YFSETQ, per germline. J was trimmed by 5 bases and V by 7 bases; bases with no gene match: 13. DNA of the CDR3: TGCGCCAGCCGTAATCCGGGACAGGGAAGCCACGAGCAGTACTTC. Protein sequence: CASRNPGQGSHEQYF.

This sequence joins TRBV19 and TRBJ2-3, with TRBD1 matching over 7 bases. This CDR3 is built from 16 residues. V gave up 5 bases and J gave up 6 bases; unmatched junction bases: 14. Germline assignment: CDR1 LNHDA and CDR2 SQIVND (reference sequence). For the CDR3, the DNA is TGTGCCAGTAGTCCGCGACAGGGATGGGTTTGGGATACGCAGTATTTT. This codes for CASSPRQGWVWDTQYF.

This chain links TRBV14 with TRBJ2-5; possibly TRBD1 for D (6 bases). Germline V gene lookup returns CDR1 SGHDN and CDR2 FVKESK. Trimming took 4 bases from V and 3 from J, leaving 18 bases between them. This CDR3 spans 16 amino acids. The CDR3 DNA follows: TGTGCCAGCAGCCGCTTCCGGGACACCAATAAAGAGACCCAGTACTTC. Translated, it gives CASSRFRDTNKETQYF. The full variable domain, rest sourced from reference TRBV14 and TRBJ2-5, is EAGVTQFPSHSVIEKGQTVTLRCDPISGHDNLYWYRRVMGKEIKFLLHFVKESKQDESGMPNNRFLAERTGGTYSTLKVQPAELEDSGVYFCASSRFRDTNKETQYFGPGTRLLVL.

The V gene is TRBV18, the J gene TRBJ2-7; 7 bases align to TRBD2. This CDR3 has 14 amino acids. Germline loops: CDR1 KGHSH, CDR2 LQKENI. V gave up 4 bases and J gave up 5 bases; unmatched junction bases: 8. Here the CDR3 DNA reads TGTGCCAGCTCACTTGGGGGGGTCGTCGACGAGCAGTACTTC. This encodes CASSLGGVVDEQYF.

The CDR3 nucleotides are TGCGCCAGCAGCCAAAAAGGACTAGCGGGCGATGAGCAGTTCTTC. Residues: CASSQKGLAGDEQFF. The V gene is TRBV4-3, the J gene TRBJ2-1; 11 nucleotides align to TRBD2. With 2 bases clipped from V and 8 bases from J, the junction kept 5 bases outside the gene matches. The germline CDR1 and CDR2 sequences are LGHNA and YSLEER. The length of the CDR3 is 15 residues.

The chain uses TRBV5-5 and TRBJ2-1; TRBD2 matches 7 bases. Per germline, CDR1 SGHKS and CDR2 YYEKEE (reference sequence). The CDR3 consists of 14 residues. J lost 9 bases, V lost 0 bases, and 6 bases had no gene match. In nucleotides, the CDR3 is TGTGCCAGCAGCTTGGGGGGGAGGGTGAGTGAGCAGTTCTTC. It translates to CASSLGGRVSEQFF.